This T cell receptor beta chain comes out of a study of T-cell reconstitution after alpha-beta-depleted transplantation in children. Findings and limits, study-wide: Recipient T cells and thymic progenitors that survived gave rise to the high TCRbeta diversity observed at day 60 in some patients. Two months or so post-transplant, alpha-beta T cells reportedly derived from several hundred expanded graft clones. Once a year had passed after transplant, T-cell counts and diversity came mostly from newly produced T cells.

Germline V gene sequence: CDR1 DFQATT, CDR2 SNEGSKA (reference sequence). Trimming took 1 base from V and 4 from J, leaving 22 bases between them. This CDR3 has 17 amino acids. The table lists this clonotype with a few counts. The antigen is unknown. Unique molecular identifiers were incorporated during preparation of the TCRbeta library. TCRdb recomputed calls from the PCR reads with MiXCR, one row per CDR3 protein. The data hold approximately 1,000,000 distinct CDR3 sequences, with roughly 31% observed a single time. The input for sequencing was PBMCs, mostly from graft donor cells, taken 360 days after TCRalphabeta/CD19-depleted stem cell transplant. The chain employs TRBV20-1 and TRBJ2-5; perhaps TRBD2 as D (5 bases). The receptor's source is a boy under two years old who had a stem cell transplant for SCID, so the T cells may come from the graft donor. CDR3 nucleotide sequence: TGCAGTGCTAGAGTCCCGCTTAGCGCCGCGCCAAGAGAGACCCAGTACTTC. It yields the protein CSARVPLSAAPRETQYF.